The present entry profiles one TCR beta chain with its context. Its antigen is unidentified. These data originate in a study of beta chain features in type 1 diabetes. Sorting produced populations that all topped 95% purity. Study conclusions and caveats: Any HLA type influence on TCRB rearrangement was left unresolved here. Sampled from patients, naive, central memory and Treg TCRB repertoires appeared more similar than those sampled from healthy donors.

Sequenced material consisted of expressed TCRB transcripts (all of the isolated RNA was reverse transcribed). Some clones are missing from TCRdb's copy, which holds only in-frame ones; the method was immunoSEQ multiplex PCR. This table has 130,000 to 150,000 clones, about 7.1% appearing once. The specimen was central memory CD4+ T cells from blood. This TCR was recovered from a woman under 40 in good health.

The CDR3 is CASSPSRSYEQFF. In DNA, the CDR3 is TGTGCCAGCAGCCCTTCCCGTAGTTATGAGCAGTTCTTC. V is TRBV5-4 and J is TRBJ2-1, with D uncertain. Between the trimmed V and J ends, which lost 4 bases and 8 bases, there was a span of 13 bases. Looked up from germline, CDR1 is SGHNT and CDR2 is YYREEE (reference sequence). There are 13 residues in the CDR3.